These T cell receptor beta chains were read from a single sample in a study of blood T cell repertoires in COVID-19. Sequencing was performed with immunoSEQ multiplex PCR; in TCRdb, only in-frame clones are kept and a portion is missing. The sample lists approximately 140,000 clones, over 75% occurring once. The sequenced material came from peripheral blood. The receptors shown here come from a man aged 40-49 years with active or convalescent COVID-19. The CDR3 runs from the conserved cysteine through the conserved F or W. The D gene is left open where the match is weak. Size is stated for part of the rows, as once, few or many counts, or as a class when the clone is expanded.

clone_size,d_call,j_call,v_call,cdr3_nt,cdr3_aa
.,TRBD1,TRBJ1-2,TRBV7-3,TGTGCCAGCAGCCAAAGACCGACAGGGGAACATGGCTACACCTTC,CASSQRPTGEHGYTF
.,TRBD1,TRBJ2-7,TRBV7-2,TGTGCCAGCAGCTTAGTTAGGACAGGGACCTACGAGCAGTACTTC,CASSLVRTGTYEQYF
once,.,TRBJ2-5,TRBV12-5,TGTGCTAGTGGTTTGTTGGGGGTCGGAGGGGAGACCCAGTACTTC,CASGLLGVGGETQYF
.,TRBD1,TRBJ1-6,TRBV6-5,TGTGCCAGCAGACAGGGGGGCTCCTATAATTCACCCCTCCACTTT,CASRQGGSYNSPLHF
.,TRBD2,TRBJ2-1,TRBV4-2,TGTGCCAGCAGCCCCGCGACTAGCGGTTCCTACAATGAGCAGTTCTTC,CASSPATSGSYNEQFF
.,TRBD2,TRBJ2-1,TRBV6-2/TRBV6-3,TGTGCCAGCAGTTACCAGAGCGGGGGGGCAATACTAGAGCAGTTCTTC,CASSYQSGGAILEQFF
.,.,TRBJ1-2,TRBV25-1,TGTGCCAGTGGGATGGGAGCTCGCAGGAACTATGGCTACACCTTC,CASGMGARRNYGYTF
.,TRBD1,TRBJ1-1,TRBV10-2,TGCGCCAGCAGGGAGACAGGGGACGGTGAAGCTTTCTTT,CASRETGDGEAFF
.,.,TRBJ2-5,TRBV27,TGTGCCAGCAGTTTAGGGGGAGGGACCCAGTACTTC,CASSLGGGTQYF
.,TRBD2,TRBJ2-2,TRBV2,TGTGCCAGCAGTGGGACTAGCGGGGGTTTCTGGGAGCTGTTTTTT,CASSGTSGGFWELFF
.,.,TRBJ2-7,TRBV19,TGTGCCAGTAGTCCTGTTGTGGCTCAGGGGGAGCAGTACTTC,CASSPVVAQGEQYF
.,TRBD2,TRBJ2-3,TRBV6-2/TRBV6-3,TGTGCCAGCAGTTACAGCGGTAGCGGGGCCTATGATACGCAGTATTTT,CASSYSGSGAYDTQYF
.,.,TRBJ1-1,TRBV6-1,TGTGCCAGCAGTGAAAGGGGGAACACTGAAGCTTTCTTT,CASSERGNTEAFF
.,TRBD1,TRBJ2-4,TRBV3-1/TRBV3-2,TGTGCCAGCAGCCTTTACGGTACAGGGGCTGCAAACATTCAGTACTTC,CASSLYGTGAANIQYF
.,TRBD2,TRBJ2-5,TRBV9,TGTGCCAGCAGCGTAAGTCGGGGGGGATTCCAAGAGACCCAGTACTTC,CASSVSRGGFQETQYF
.,TRBD1,TRBJ1-2,TRBV6-5,TGTGCCAGCAGATACGGGACAGGAGAGGGCTACACCTTC,CASRYGTGEGYTF
.,.,TRBJ1-5,TRBV7-6,TGTGCCAGCAGCCCATCGTGGGGGGAGGGGGATCAGCCCCAGCATTTT,CASSPSWGEGDQPQHF
.,.,TRBJ2-7,TRBV5-6,TGTGCCAGCAGCTTTCAGGACAGAAGCTCCTACGAGCAGTACTTC,CASSFQDRSSYEQYF
few,TRBD2,TRBJ2-3,TRBV2,TGTGCCAGCAGTAAGAAAACTAGCGGGGGTTCGGTCACAGATACGCAGTATTTT,CASSKKTSGGSVTDTQYF
few,TRBD1,TRBJ1-6,TRBV11-2,TGTGCCAGCAGCACTTCACAGGGGACGGCCTATAATTCACCCCTCCACTTT,CASSTSQGTAYNSPLHF
.,TRBD2,TRBJ2-3,TRBV29-1,TGCAGCGTTGCCCCTAGCGGAAGCACAGATACGCAGTATTTT,CSVAPSGSTDTQYF
many,TRBD2,TRBJ2-7,TRBV3-1/TRBV3-2,TGTGCCAGCAGCCAAGGGACTAGCGGCTACGAGCAGTACTTC,CASSQGTSGYEQYF
.,.,TRBJ2-7,TRBV11-2,TGTGCCAGCAGCTTAATGGGGACTCTCTCCTACGAGCAGTACTTC,CASSLMGTLSYEQYF
.,.,TRBJ2-3,TRBV5-1,TGCGCCAGCAGCTTGGACAGCCAGTACACAGATACGCAGTATTTT,CASSLDSQYTDTQYF
.,.,TRBJ1-2,TRBV12-3/TRBV12-4,TGTGCCAGCAGAGATAAACAGGGATATGGCTACACCTTC,CASRDKQGYGYTF
.,TRBD1,TRBJ1-1,TRBV5-1,TGCGCCAGCAGCGAAGATACAGGGGGCGGCTCTGAAGCTTTCTTT,CASSEDTGGGSEAFF
once,.,TRBJ2-7,TRBV6-5,TGTGCCAGCAGTTACTCCCCCGGGAACCACGAGCAGTACTTC,CASSYSPGNHEQYF
.,TRBD1,TRBJ1-3,TRBV4-2,TGTGCCAGCAGCTTCCGGACAGGGGCTGACTCTGGAAACACCATATATTTT,CASSFRTGADSGNTIYF
.,TRBD2,TRBJ2-1,TRBV10-3,TGTGCCATCAGTGAGTCGATAGCGGGTTCCTACAATGAGCAGTTCTTC,CAISESIAGSYNEQFF
few,TRBD1,TRBJ2-5,TRBV6-5,TGTGCCAGCATCCCGAGAGGGGGCGCGGGAGAGACCCAGTACTTC,CASIPRGGAGETQYF
.,TRBD2,TRBJ2-1,TRBV7-7,TGTGCTAGCAGTCCGTTAGCGGGGGGGCCGGCTGAGCAGTTCTTC,CASSPLAGGPAEQFF
.,TRBD1,TRBJ1-1,TRBV18,TGTGCCAGCTCACTAGGGACAGGGACAATGGTCACTGAAGCTTTCTTT,CASSLGTGTMVTEAFF
.,TRBD2,TRBJ2-5,TRBV7-2,TGTGCCAGCAGCCTTAAGACTAGCGGGGGGGCTAAAGAGACCCAGTACTTC,CASSLKTSGGAKETQYF
.,.,TRBJ2-1,TRBV5-3,TGTGCCAGAAGCTATCGGAATGAGCAGTTCTTC,CARSYRNEQFF
.,TRBD2,TRBJ2-5,TRBV5-4,TGTGCCAGCAGCTCGGGACTAGCGGGTCAAGAGACCCAGTACTTC,CASSSGLAGQETQYF
once,TRBD2,TRBJ2-5,TRBV6-2/TRBV6-3,TGTGCCAGCAGTACGTCTAGCGGGGGCTGGCCGCGGGGGACCCAGTACTTC,CASSTSSGGWPRGTQYF
few,.,TRBJ1-6,TRBV10-3,TGTGCCATCAATGAGGTCGACTCGGCAAATTCACCCCTCCACTTT,CAINEVDSANSPLHF
.,TRBD2,TRBJ2-1,TRBV7-3,TGTGCCAGCAGCGGCGGGGGTGGTACCTACAATGAGCAGTTCTTC,CASSGGGGTYNEQFF
many,TRBD1,TRBJ2-7,TRBV7-6,TGTGCCAGCAGTCCTAGCCCAGGGGGCATTGCGGGCGAGCAGTACTTC,CASSPSPGGIAGEQYF
.,.,TRBJ1-2,TRBV7-8,TGTGCCAGCAGCCCCGGGAGCGGGGGGGGTTTAGGCTATGGCTACACCTTC,CASSPGSGGGLGYGYTF
.,TRBD2,TRBJ2-7,TRBV7-8,TGTGCCAGCAGCTCCCAGCTAGCGGGGTACTCCTACGAGCAGTACTTC,CASSSQLAGYSYEQYF
.,.,TRBJ1-2,TRBV19,TGTGCCAGTAGTATGGTCGGGACATTCTATGGCTACACCTTC,CASSMVGTFYGYTF
.,TRBD1,TRBJ2-7,TRBV11-2,TGTGCCAGCAGCCCCCGGACAGGGGGCTCCTACGAGCAGTACTTC,CASSPRTGGSYEQYF
.,TRBD1,TRBJ2-7,TRBV5-4,TGTGCCAGCACCGCTGGGGACAGGGGATATGTGCAGTACTTC,CASTAGDRGYVQYF
.,.,TRBJ1-2,TRBV28,TGTGCCAGCAGTTCAGGGATGGGCCATGGCTACACCTTC,CASSSGMGHGYTF
.,.,TRBJ1-1,TRBV12-3/TRBV12-4,TGTGCCAGCAGTTTGTCTACCCCTGAAGCTTTCTTT,CASSLSTPEAFF
.,.,TRBJ2-7,TRBV2,TGTGCCAGCAGGACGGGCGGGTTTCTATCCTACGAGCAGTACTTC,CASRTGGFLSYEQYF
.,.,TRBJ2-2,TRBV7-2,TGTGCCAGCAGCTTACTATCGGCACTAAACACCGGGGAGCTGTTTTTT,CASSLLSALNTGELFF
.,TRBD1,TRBJ2-1,TRBV3-1/TRBV3-2,TGTGCCAGCAGCCCGGGACAGGGGGTAACGAGCTCCTACAATGAGCAGTTCTTC,CASSPGQGVTSSYNEQFF
.,TRBD1,TRBJ2-7,TRBV7-9,TGTGCCAGCAGCCCCCTCGGGACAGGGGCGGGTTTAGGTAGCTACGAGCAGTACTTC,CASSPLGTGAGLGSYEQYF
once,.,TRBJ1-1,TRBV11-3,TGTGCCAGCAGCTTCACAGGGAACACTGAAGCTTTCTTT,CASSFTGNTEAFF
.,.,TRBJ1-2,TRBV5-1,TGCGCCAGCAGCTTGTTAAGGACCGGCGGGGGCTACACCTTC,CASSLLRTGGGYTF
once,TRBD2,TRBJ2-5,TRBV4-3,TGCGCCTCTAGCGGGGGGTGGGGGACCCAGTACTTC,CASSGGWGTQYF
once,TRBD1,TRBJ1-4,TRBV25-1,TGTGCCGGGAGACAGGGTGTGGAAAAACTGTTTTTT,CAGRQGVEKLFF
.,TRBD1,TRBJ2-7,TRBV6-5,TGTGCCAGCAGAATATGGGACAGTTACGAGCAGTACTTC,CASRIWDSYEQYF
.,TRBD1,TRBJ1-5,TRBV5-1,TGCGCCAGCAGCTTGGGGGACAGGGAGGGTCAGCCCCAGCATTTT,CASSLGDREGQPQHF
.,TRBD1,TRBJ1-1,TRBV3-1/TRBV3-2,TGTGCCAGCAGCCAAGCGGACAGGGGGAGGACTGAAGCTTTCTTT,CASSQADRGRTEAFF
.,.,TRBJ1-2,TRBV3-1/TRBV3-2,TGTGCCAGCAGCCAAGCCGGTCACTATGGCTACACCTTC,CASSQAGHYGYTF
.,TRBD1,TRBJ1-1,TRBV5-4,TGTGCCAGCAACAAAGACCGGGACAGGGGGCGGGGGAGCACTGAAGCTTTCTTT,CASNKDRDRGRGSTEAFF